The next 32 T cell receptor beta chains were all read from a single sample in a study of PD-1 blockade in classical Hodgkin lymphoma. The data were produced by immunoSEQ multiplex PCR, yet TCRdb's version contains in-frame clones alone and is incomplete. This table holds around 2,000 clones, roughly 85% found once. In every patient, relapse followed autologous stem cell transplantation, while exposure to brentuximab vedotin differed. Negative selection with magnetic separation was used to purify CD4+ T cells from thawed PBMCs. The source material was CD4+ T cells from blood, sampled at baseline. The receptors stem from a human donor with classical Hodgkin lymphoma.

The rearrangement links TRBV5-4 to TRBJ1-3; possible D gene TRBD1, 5 bases. CDR1 is SGHNT and CDR2 is YYREEE in the germline V gene (reference sequence). The CDR3 totals 15 residues. The V end was cut by 2 bases, the J end by 1 base, with 10 bases between. The CDR3 loop reads CASSLVGASGNTIYF. In nucleotides, the CDR3 is TGTGCCAGCAGCTTAGTAGGGGCATCTGGAAACACCATATATTTT.

The chain is built from TRBV4-1 and TRBJ2-2; D remains ambiguous. The CDR3 extends over 15 amino acids. Trimming stripped 2 bases from V and 7 bases from J, with 14 bases between. In germline, CDR1 is MGHRA, CDR2 YSYEKL. The CDR3 loop reads CASSQLFPDLGELFF. In nucleotides, the CDR3 is TGCGCCAGCAGCCAACTCTTCCCGGATCTCGGGGAGCTGTTTTTT.

The chain couples TRBV5-1 to TRBJ1-4, with 9 bases identical to TRBD1. Germline CDR1 is SGHRS and CDR2 is YFSETQ. The CDR3 spans 15 residues. The J segment lost 5 bases and the V segment lost 0 bases, leaving 2 bases of the junction unmatched. The CDR3 DNA sequence: TGCGCCAGCAGCTTGGAGGGGACAGGGAATGAAAAACTGTTTTTT. Protein sequence: CASSLEGTGNEKLFF.

This chain's CDR3 is CASTVPGYYGYTF. In DNA, the CDR3 is TGCGCCAGCACCGTTCCAGGGTACTATGGCTACACCTTC. The chain has TRBV5-1 and TRBJ1-2; D is possibly TRBD1 (5 bases). Trimming stripped 6 bases from V and 3 bases from J, with 12 bases between. Germline V gene lookup returns CDR1 SGHRS and CDR2 YFSETQ. CDR3 length equals 13 residues.

This chain links TRBV2 with TRBJ2-3; D tentatively fits TRBD1 or TRBD2 (5 bases each). Trimming removed 6 bases at V and 5 bases at J, with 15 bases between. CDR1 SNHLY and CDR2 FYNNEI come from the germline V gene. CDR3 size: 14 residues. CDR3 in amino acids: CASRGEPSGDTQYF. Written as DNA, the CDR3 is TGTGCCAGCAGGGGGGAGCCTTCGGGAGATACGCAGTATTTT.

The chain has TRBV7-8 and TRBJ2-2; 9 bases fit TRBD2. Germline lookup yields CDR1 SGHVS and CDR2 FQNEAQ. V dropped 1 base and J dropped 7; count of bases not matched to a gene: 10. The CDR3 extends over 17 amino acids. The CDR3 DNA is TGTGCCAGCAGCTTAGTGGCGGGAGGGCCAAGTAGCGGGGAGCTGTTTTTT. Amino acid sequence: CASSLVAGGPSSGELFF.

The chain carries TRBV5-4 and TRBJ1-1, with D possibly TRBD1 on 6 matching bases. Germline CDR1 is SGHNT and CDR2 is YYREEE (reference sequence). V was shortened by 3 bases and J by 1 base, with 19 bases between the two germline ends. This CDR3 is built from 17 residues. CDR3 in amino acids: CASSSKGLQGPNTEAFF. The CDR3 DNA sequence: TGTGCCAGCAGCTCAAAGGGCTTACAGGGCCCGAACACTGAAGCTTTCTTT.

This chain joins TRBV7-3 and TRBJ2-3, with 11 bases identical to TRBD2. The CDR3 contains 17 residues. V dropped 4 bases and J dropped 1; count of bases not matched to a gene: 7. Germline V gene data show CDR1 as SGHTA and CDR2 as FQGTGA. The CDR3 loop is CASSSQGLAGRTDTQYF. The CDR3 DNA sequence: TGTGCCAGCAGCTCACAAGGACTAGCGGGTCGCACAGATACGCAGTATTTT.

The chain is built from TRBV5-6 and TRBJ2-3, with TRBD2 matching over 9 bases. The CDR3 is made up of 15 amino acids. Germline values: CDR1 SGHDT, CDR2 YYEEEE. Losses at the gene ends were 5 bases for V and 0 bases for J; bases not matched to a gene: 4. For the CDR3, the DNA is TGTGCCAGCAGTCCGACTAGCGGAAGCACAGATACGCAGTATTTT. This translates into CASSPTSGSTDTQYF.

This chain uses TRBV9 with TRBJ2-2; TRBD1 aligns across 10 bases. Germline CDR1 reads SGDLS; CDR2 reads YYNGEE. The trim removed 4 bases at V and 6 bases at J, leaving 3 bases unmatched. The CDR3 has 14 residues. Here the CDR3 reads CASSWDRGSGELFF. In nucleotides, the CDR3 is TGTGCCAGCAGCTGGGACAGGGGTTCCGGGGAGCTGTTTTTT.

The V call is TRBV7-9, the J call TRBJ1-2, with D possibly being TRBD1 (6 bases). V was clipped by 0 bases and J by 7 bases, with 9 bases between them. In germline, CDR1 is SEHNR, CDR2 FQNEAQ (reference sequence). This CDR3 has 13 residues. Here the CDR3 DNA reads TGTGCCAGCAGCTTAGCGGAAGGGGGTGGCTACACCTTC. It specifies CASSLAEGGGYTF.

The chain recombines TRBV29-1 with TRBJ1-2; D possibly corresponds to TRBD1 (5 bases). This CDR3 region has 13 residues. The V and J ends lost 4 bases and 2 bases respectively, with 11 bases between them. Germline CDR1 reads SQVTM; CDR2 reads ANQGSEA. This CDR3 reads CSVVRRENYGYTF. The CDR3 DNA sequence: TGCAGCGTTGTTCGCAGGGAGAACTATGGCTACACCTTC.

The J gene is TRBJ1-6, the V gene TRBV6-5, with 8 bases identical to TRBD1. This CDR3 is 14 amino acids long. The J segment lost 6 bases and the V segment lost 5 bases, leaving 3 bases of the junction unmatched. Germline lookup yields CDR1 MNHEY and CDR2 SVGAGI. CDR3 in amino acids: CASSRDRSNSPLHF. The CDR3 coding sequence is TGTGCCAGCAGTAGGGACAGGAGTAATTCACCCCTCCACTTT.

The chain employs TRBV6-1 and TRBJ2-2; D is possibly TRBD1 or TRBD2 (5 bases each). The germline gives CDR1 MNHNS, CDR2 SASEGT. V was shortened by 4 bases and J by 5 bases, with 11 bases between the two germline ends. The CDR3 has 14 amino acids. The chain's CDR3 is CASSGGWGTGELFF. The CDR3 DNA is TGTGCCAGCAGTGGAGGGTGGGGGACCGGGGAGCTGTTTTTT.

The J gene is TRBJ1-2, the V gene TRBV9; D call uncertain. This CDR3 contains 13 residues. The V gene's germline CDR1 is SGDLS and CDR2 YYNGEE. V shed 0 bases and J shed 8 bases, with 11 bases lying between them. The CDR3 DNA sequence: TGTGCCAGCAGCGTAGGCCGAGGTAGCGGCTACACCTTC. Its protein is CASSVGRGSGYTF.

The V gene is TRBV10-3, the J gene TRBJ2-3; D unresolved. The CDR3 extends over 13 amino acids. V lost 0 bases to trimming and J lost 7 bases, with 8 bases between them. From germline, CDR1 is ENHRY and CDR2 SYGVKD. In DNA, the CDR3 is TGTGCCATCAGTGAGTCTACTGGCCATACGCAGTATTTT. Encoded protein: CAISESTGHTQYF.

The genes are TRBV5-1 and TRBJ2-5; TRBD1 might be the D (5 bases). There are 14 residues in the CDR3. From germline, CDR1 is SGHRS and CDR2 YFSETQ. V lost 2 bases and J lost 2, with 10 bases in between. This CDR3 reads CASSFRGSQETQYF. CDR3 sequence (DNA): TGCGCCAGCAGCTTTAGGGGATCACAAGAGACCCAGTACTTC.

The chain is built from TRBV5-1 and TRBJ2-2, with D maybe TRBD1 (6 bases). The CDR3 totals 17 residues. Germline CDR1 and CDR2: SGHRS and YFSETQ. Trimming removed 0 bases from V and 5 bases from J, with 17 bases in between. CDR3 sequence: CASSLAPGVERTGELFF. The CDR3 region has the DNA TGCGCCAGCAGCTTGGCGCCAGGGGTCGAAAGAACCGGGGAGCTGTTTTTT.

The chain joins TRBV7-8 to TRBJ2-3; TRBD1 matches at 9 bases. J gave up 0 bases and V 2 bases, and 9 bases lay outside the gene matches. CDR1 SGHVS and CDR2 FQNEAQ come from the germline V gene. The length of the CDR3 is 18 residues. The CDR3 DNA sequence: TGTGCCAGCAGCTTACGGGACAGGGCCCCTTTGAGCACAGATACGCAGTATTTT. Its translation is CASSLRDRAPLSTDTQYF.

This clone came up once. The chain employs TRBV30 and TRBJ2-1; perhaps TRBD2 as D (5 bases). The CDR3 runs 14 residues. V lost 3 bases, J lost 5 bases, and 14 bases lay in between. Germline CDR1 is GTSNPN and CDR2 is SVGIG (reference sequence). CDR3 nucleotide sequence: TGTGCCTGGAGCGCCCGGCTAGCAGACAATGAGCAGTTCTTC. This sequence encodes CAWSARLADNEQFF.

The chain uses TRBV19 and TRBJ2-1; 13 bases match TRBD2. The CDR3 is 15 amino acids. J was trimmed by 7 bases and V by 6 bases; bases with no gene match: 6. Germline lookup yields CDR1 LNHDA and CDR2 SQIVND (reference sequence). The CDR3 is CASSPGTSGTNEQFF. The CDR3 region has the DNA TGTGCCAGTAGCCCCGGGACTAGCGGGACAAATGAGCAGTTCTTC.

V usage is TRBV5-1 and J usage is TRBJ1-5, with D possibly being TRBD1 (5 bases). Between the trimmed V and J ends, which lost 1 base and 1 base, there was a span of 9 bases. Germline CDR1 and CDR2: SGHRS and YFSETQ. CDR3 size: 15 residues. The CDR3 loop is CASSLLGASNQPQHF. Here the CDR3 DNA reads TGCGCCAGCAGCTTGTTAGGGGCAAGCAATCAGCCCCAGCATTTT.

This sequence joins TRBV29-1 and TRBJ2-5, with 12 nucleotides matching TRBD2. The V segment lost 6 bases and the J segment 4 bases; nucleotides outside the gene matches: 9. The CDR3 extends over 15 amino acids. CDR1 SQVTM and CDR2 ANQGSEA come from the germline V gene. DNA of the CDR3: TGCAGCGTGAGGACTAGCGGGATAAGCGTAGAGACCCAGTACTTC. As protein: CSVRTSGISVETQYF.

The CDR3 DNA reads TGTGCCAGCTCACCCTTGGCCCCTAGCGGGACCTACGAGCAGTACTTC. As protein: CASSPLAPSGTYEQYF. The chain employs TRBV18 and TRBJ2-7; TRBD2 matches at 9 bases. The germline V gene has CDR1 KGHSH and CDR2 LQKENI. This CDR3 is 16 amino acids long. Trimming cost V 3 bases and J 2 bases; bases outside gene matches: 8. The full variable domain, completed using reference TRBV18 and TRBJ2-7, is NAGVMQNPRHLVRRRGQEARLRCSPMKGHSHVYWYRQLPEEGLKFMVYLQKENIIDESGMPKERFSAEFPKEGPSILRIQQVVRGDSAAYFCASSPLAPSGTYEQYFGPGTRLTVT.

The rearrangement uses TRBV6-4 and TRBJ2-7; 7 bases map to TRBD1. J gave up 1 base and V 7 bases, and 10 bases lay outside the gene matches. The CDR3 contains 15 residues. Germline CDR1 and CDR2: MRHNA and SNTAGT. The chain's CDR3 is CASNPGTALSYEQYF. The CDR3 DNA sequence: TGTGCCAGCAACCCTGGGACAGCTCTATCCTACGAGCAGTACTTC.

The chain links TRBV30 to TRBJ1-2; D gene ambiguous. CDR1 is GTSNPN and CDR2 is SVGIG in the germline V gene (reference sequence). CDR3 size: 12 residues. Trimming pared 4 bases from V and 0 bases from J, leaving 6 bases between. Here the CDR3 reads CAWKGTNYGYTF. The CDR3 DNA follows: TGTGCCTGGAAAGGGACTAACTATGGCTACACCTTC. The variable domain in full, completed from reference TRBV30 and TRBJ1-2, reads SQTIHQWPATLVQPVGSPLSLECTVEGTSNPNLYWYRQAAGRGLQLLFYSVGIGQISSEVPQNLSASRPQDRQFILSSKKLLLSDSGFYLCAWKGTNYGYTFGSGTRLTVV.

Only a few counts were recorded for this clone. This chain uses TRBV5-1 with TRBJ2-7; 9 nucleotides agree with TRBD1. CDR1 and CDR2 from the germline V gene are SGHRS and YFSETQ. J was trimmed by 5 bases and V by 2 bases; bases with no gene match: 2. This CDR3 is built from 13 residues. The CDR3 bases are TGCGCCAGCAGCTTCGGACAGGGGAACGAGCAGTACTTC. Translated: CASSFGQGNEQYF. Based on the CDR3 plus reference TRBV5-1 and TRBJ2-7, the full variable domain is KAGVTQTPRYLIKTRGQQVTLSCSPISGHRSVSWYQQTPGQGLQFLFEYFSETQRNKGNFPGRFSGRQFSNSRSEMNVSTLELGDSALYLCASSFGQGNEQYFGPGTRLTVT.

The V gene is TRBV19, the J gene TRBJ2-3, with 9 bases that match TRBD2. The CDR3 has 14 residues. Germline CDR1 reads LNHDA; CDR2 reads SQIVND (reference sequence). J lost 4 bases, V lost 4 bases, and 3 bases had no gene match. The CDR3 here is CASSKREVADTQYF. The CDR3 DNA reads as TGTGCCAGTAGTAAGCGGGAGGTCGCAGATACGCAGTATTTT.

J is TRBJ1-5 and V is TRBV11-3; the D is unclear. Trimming cost V 5 bases and J 0 bases, with 20 bases left between them. CDR1 SGHNT and CDR2 YENEEA come from the germline V gene. This CDR3 has 18 amino acids. CDR3 sequence: CASSPRWEGGNSNQPQHF. For the CDR3, the DNA is TGTGCCAGCAGCCCTAGGTGGGAGGGCGGGAATAGCAATCAGCCCCAGCATTTT.

This chain links TRBV29-1 with TRBJ2-5, with D maybe TRBD1 (5 bases). Germline V lookup: CDR1 SQVTM, CDR2 ANQGSEA. This CDR3 region has 13 residues. V was trimmed by 5 bases and J by 2 bases, leaving 12 bases between them. The CDR3 region has the DNA TGCAGCGTTCGGACACCTATTCAAGAGACCCAGTACTTC. It is translated as CSVRTPIQETQYF.

This sequence joins TRBV4-1 and TRBJ2-7; tentative D call: TRBD2 (6 bases). The CDR3 loop spans 15 amino acids. V lost 4 bases and J lost 3, with 16 bases in between. CDR1 and CDR2 (germline): MGHRA, YSYEKL. CDR3 sequence: CASSPSVAGSYEQYF. The CDR3 DNA reads as TGCGCCAGCAGCCCAAGCGTGGCCGGGAGCTACGAGCAGTACTTC.

V is TRBV5-4 and J is TRBJ1-1; a possible D gene is TRBD1 (5 bases). V gave up 0 bases and J gave up 1 base, with 22 bases separating them. The germline gives CDR1 SGHNT, CDR2 YYREEE (reference sequence). The CDR3 totals 19 residues. The CDR3 DNA follows: TGTGCCAGCAGCTTGGCTCGGCGGGGACCCTTACTCAGGAACACTGAAGCTTTCTTT. Translation gives CASSLARRGPLLRNTEAFF.